A single sample is the source of the 12 T cell receptor beta chains below, sequenced in a study of cytomegalovirus exposure and HLA in healthy donors. The study ran its PCR with 60 Vbeta and 13 Jbeta primers. The repertoire was sequenced with immunoSEQ multiplex PCR; TCRdb's copy has only in-frame clones and lacks some. Here the sample spans some 130,000 clones, 70% to 85% being singletons. Sequenced sample: PBMCs. Receptor source: a man aged 35-49 years in good health and CMV-seropositive.

This clone has a handful of counts. The rearrangement uses TRBV29-1 and TRBJ2-1; D is possibly TRBD2 (6 bases). Germline CDR1 and CDR2: SQVTM and ANQGSEA. This CDR3 contains 14 residues. V was trimmed by 6 bases and J by 0 bases, leaving 12 bases between them. The CDR3 loop reads CSVSRDFSYNEQFF. The CDR3 DNA reads TGCAGCGTGTCCCGGGACTTCTCCTACAATGAGCAGTTCTTC.

The V and J genes are TRBV5-1 and TRBJ2-3, with TRBD2 matching over 11 bases. Germline values: CDR1 SGHRS, CDR2 YFSETQ. V lost 3 bases to trimming and J lost 1 base; unmatched junction nucleotides: 4. The CDR3 loop spans 16 amino acids. CDR3 coding DNA: TGCGCCAGCAGCTGGGGGACTAGCGGAGGCACAGATACGCAGTATTTT. Translation gives CASSWGTSGGTDTQYF. The whole variable domain, remainder taken from reference TRBV5-1 and TRBJ2-3, is KAGVTQTPRYLIKTRGQQVTLSCSPISGHRSVSWYQQTPGQGLQFLFEYFSETQRNKGNFPGRFSGRQFSNSRSEMNVSTLELGDSALYLCASSWGTSGGTDTQYFGPGTRLTVL.

This clone appeared a few times. This chain uses TRBV7-6 with TRBJ2-3; D is possibly TRBD2 (6 bases). The V gene's germline CDR1 is SGHVS and CDR2 FNYEAQ. The germline V and J ends were trimmed by 1 base and 1 base, with 18 bases remaining between them. CDR3 length: 18 amino acids. Here the CDR3 reads CASSLDVASGLRTDTQYF. The CDR3 DNA sequence: TGTGCCAGCAGCTTAGACGTGGCTTCGGGACTCCGCACAGATACGCAGTATTTT.

This rearrangement joins TRBV5-1 to TRBJ2-5; no reliable D call. Germline V lookup: CDR1 SGHRS, CDR2 YFSETQ. The CDR3 is made up of 13 amino acids. V lost 1 base, J lost 3 bases, and 7 bases lay in between. This CDR3 reads CASSLKEKETQYF. CDR3 DNA sequence: TGCGCCAGCAGCTTGAAGGAGAAAGAGACCCAGTACTTC.

V and J are TRBV19 and TRBJ2-1, with TRBD1 matching over 7 bases. The CDR3 runs 15 residues. From germline, CDR1 is LNHDA and CDR2 SQIVND (reference sequence). V lost 7 bases and J lost 10; bases outside the gene matches: 16. CDR3 in DNA: TGTGCCAGTAAAACAAGGGGGCAGCGCACGCGGGAGCAGTTCTTC. Amino acids: CASKTRGQRTREQFF. The full variable domain, in which reference TRBV19 and TRBJ2-1 provide the parts outside the CDR3, is DGGITQSPKYLFRKEGQNVTLSCEQNLNHDAMYWYRQDPGQGLRLIYYSQIVNDFQKGDIAEGYSVSREKKESFPLTVTSAQKNPTAFYLCASKTRGQRTREQFFGPGTRLTVL.

The chain is built from TRBV6-5 and TRBJ2-7; TRBD2 matches 10 bases. Trimming at V came to 4 bases and at J to 3 bases, leaving 6 bases not matched to a gene. The CDR3 covers 15 residues. CDR1 is MNHEY and CDR2 is SVGAGI in the germline V gene. The CDR3: CASSSPGTSVYEQYF. The CDR3 DNA reads as TGTGCCAGCAGTTCCCCCGGGACTAGCGTCTACGAGCAGTACTTC.

This clone is a singleton in its sample. The chain combines TRBV28 with TRBJ1-5, with D possibly matching TRBD1 (5 bases). The germline V and J ends were trimmed by 3 bases and 0 bases, with 15 bases remaining between them. The CDR3 runs to 17 residues. The germline CDR1 and CDR2 sequences are MDHEN and SYDVKM. The CDR3 DNA reads TGTGCCAGCAGTTTTGGGGGGTGGGGTAGTAGCAATCAGCCCCAGCATTTT. Protein sequence: CASSFGGWGSSNQPQHF.

This chain connects TRBV15 to TRBJ2-5; TRBD1 aligns across 9 bases. The V gene's germline CDR1 is LNHNV and CDR2 YYDKDF (reference sequence). CDR3 length equals 13 residues. Trimming cost V 6 bases and J 7 bases; bases outside gene matches: 6. The CDR3 nucleotides read TGTGCCACCAGGGACAGGGGAGTGGGGACCCAGTACTTC. It specifies CATRDRGVGTQYF.

This clone came up a few times. The CDR3 region has the DNA TGTGCCAGCAGCCCGGCAGCGGAGCAGTTCTTC. This sequence encodes CASSPAAEQFF. The rearrangement uses TRBV7-2 and TRBJ2-1, with no clear D. With 5 bases removed from V and 10 bases from J, the gap between germline ends came to 9 bases. The CDR3 length is 11 residues. From germline, CDR1 is SGHTA and CDR2 FQGNSA. Based on the CDR3 plus reference TRBV7-2 and TRBJ2-1, the full variable domain is GAGVSQSPSNKVTEKGKDVELRCDPISGHTALYWYRQSLGQGLEFLIYFQGNSAPDKSGLPSDRFSAERTGGSVSTLTIQRTQQEDSAVYLCASSPAAEQFFGPGTRLTVL.

In this sample, this clone turned up once. The chain couples TRBV5-1 to TRBJ2-2; the D gene is possibly TRBD2 (6 bases). Per germline, CDR1 SGHRS and CDR2 YFSETQ. The V gene lost 2 bases and the J gene lost 2 bases, with 19 bases spanning the gap. The CDR3 runs 18 residues. The CDR3 region has the DNA TGCGCCAGCAGCTTTACGGGGGTAAGGAAGATTAACACCGGGGAGCTGTTTTTT. This translates into CASSFTGVRKINTGELFF.

This rearrangement joins TRBV7-9 to TRBJ1-2, with D perhaps matching TRBD1 (6 bases). Per germline, CDR1 SEHNR and CDR2 FQNEAQ (reference sequence). This CDR3 comprises 12 residues. Trimming took off 4 bases at V and 4 bases at J, with 7 bases between the two ends. CDR3 amino acids: CASSSDSYGYTF. The DNA for the CDR3 is TGTGCCAGCAGCTCGGACAGCTATGGCTACACCTTC.

This chain connects TRBV5-1 to TRBJ1-1; TRBD1 is a possible D gene (6 bases). The V gene's germline CDR1 is SGHRS and CDR2 YFSETQ. The CDR3 has 16 amino acids. Deletions cut 5 bases from V and 0 bases from J, with 17 bases between. The CDR3 nucleotides are TGCGCCAGCAGATATACAGGGTTGGGTGTGAACACTGAAGCTTTCTTT. Amino acids: CASRYTGLGVNTEAFF.